This T cell receptor beta chain was obtained from a study of control samples from healthy donors and cancer patients. The V and J ends lost 7 bases and 4 bases respectively, with 16 bases between them. This CDR3 comprises 15 residues. Sequencing used immunoSEQ multiplex PCR; TCRdb keeps in-frame clones, though not all of them. Among 100,000 or so clones listed, roughly 83% were seen once. This TCR was sampled from a woman aged 25 to 39 in good health. What was sequenced was blood. This sequence joins TRBV23-1 and TRBJ1-4, with D unclear. TRBV23-1 is an ORF, with its function uncertain. The CDR3 loop reads CASTPPTAYNEKLFF. The CDR3 DNA is TGCGCCAGCACTCCCCCGACGGCGTATAATGAAAAACTGTTTTTT.